This TCR beta chain is drawn from a study of metastatic and nonmetastatic thyroid tumors. Study-wide background: Repertoires of blood and of tissue (tumor or nodule) from malignant and benign thyroid patients were compared.

Per the original data handling: CDR3 was compared across clinicopathological groups, and the resulting differences were used to build a distant-metastasis classifier for papillary thyroid cancer. TCRdb ran MiXCR on the PCR reads. The V and J calls and clone size come from TCRdb's table, not from the authors' own analysis. The table shows about 39,000 clones, with 18% occurring only once. Patients were all untreated before their thyroid surgery. Findings and limits, study-wide: Reported TCR beta diversity, measured in blood and tumor, was significantly higher for malignant thyroid tumors than for benign nodules.

This clone was detected ten times or more. Antigen specificity is unknown. The CDR3 sequence is 16 residues long. V was cut by 6 bases and J by 1 base, with 18 bases left in between. CDR1 and CDR2 (germline): SGHAT, FQNNGV. The chain recombines TRBV11-2 with TRBJ1-1; D may be TRBD1 (5 bases). Sequenced material: tumor tissue. This clonotype was sampled from a female donor with papillary thyroid cancer or a benign thyroid nodule (not recorded which). Some clones in this sample may be carry-over from other donors' samples. In DNA form, the CDR3 reads TGTGCCAGCAGTTTTAACTCCGGGACCCAGAACACTGAAGCTTTCTTT. Translating gives CASSFNSGTQNTEAFF.